This TCR beta chain was captured in a study of shared clonotypes between healthy human individuals. Study-level points and caveats: A generally larger estimated richness was seen in naive subsets than in memory subsets. Clonotype sharing among donors likely depends on sequencing depth.

To note about this clone: The antigen is undetermined.

This CDR3 spans 17 amino acids. Germline V gene data show CDR1 as SNHLY and CDR2 as FYNNEI. The germline V and J ends were trimmed by 9 bases and 0 bases, with 18 bases remaining between them. The assay was immunoSEQ multiplex PCR, and TCRdb's table has in-frame clones only and misses some. The table lists roughly 2.2 million clones, about nine tenths of them singletons. This sequence joins TRBV2 and TRBJ2-6; D is ambiguous. The sequence derives from a man aged 18 to 35 in good health. Some clones in this sample may be carry-over from other donors' samples. The sequencing sample was made of naive CD4+ T cells from PBMCs. The subset is: CD45RA+ positively selected. CDR3 sequence reads: CARKGGSLNSGANVLTF. The CDR3 nucleotides are TGTGCCAGGAAGGGTGGCAGTCTAAACTCTGGGGCCAACGTCCTGACTTTC.